The 20 T cell receptor beta chains reported below all come from one sample, sequenced in a study of regulatory T cells in long-lasting Graves disease. The authors built TCR beta libraries using iRepertoire HTBI primers and Arm-PCR of CDR3 regions. TCRdb processed the multiplex PCR reads anew with MiXCR; each CDR3 protein has one entry. The sample yields over 450,000 distinct CDR3 sequences, around a fifth seen once. Time point reported: persistent/refractory GD, antithyroid drugs over 5 years with positive TRAb. With RNA extracted from PBMCs as input, the TCR library was made. The sample here was peripheral blood mononuclear cells (PBMCs), taken when the disease was refractory, from a patient treated with antithyroid drugs. These receptors all stem from a female donor with Graves disease.

The rearrangement joins TRBV29-1 to TRBJ2-2, with 7 bases that match TRBD2. The V and J ends lost 4 bases and 7 bases, in that order; junction bases with no gene match: 3. CDR3 length: 12 amino acids. The V gene's germline CDR1 is SQVTM and CDR2 ANQGSEA. The CDR3 here is CSVAGGDGELFF. CDR3 in DNA: TGCAGCGTTGCGGGGGGAGACGGGGAGCTGTTTTTT.

The CDR3 DNA reads as TGTGCCAGCAGCTTGGCAGGACAGCCCAATTCACCCCTCCACTTT. Amino acid sequence: CASSLAGQPNSPLHF. The rearrangement joins TRBV7-8 to TRBJ1-6, with D possibly being TRBD1 (6 bases). The germline V gene has CDR1 SGHVS and CDR2 FQNEAQ. Trimming took 3 bases from V and 7 from J, leaving 13 bases between them. The CDR3 sequence is 15 residues long.

This clonotype was detected ten times or more. The chain uses TRBV28 and TRBJ1-2; D is uncertain. The length of the CDR3 is 14 residues. Trimming left V 5 bases short and J 1 base short, with 11 bases between. In germline, CDR1 is MDHEN, CDR2 SYDVKM. Here the CDR3 reads CASSPGVYNYGYTF. The CDR3 DNA reads TGTGCCAGCAGTCCGGGCGTCTATAACTATGGCTACACCTTC.

The rearrangement joins TRBV6-1 to TRBJ2-7; D gene unclear. With 2 bases removed from V and 2 bases from J, the gap between germline ends came to 16 bases. CDR1 and CDR2 (germline): MNHNS, SASEGT. This CDR3 spans 16 amino acids. The CDR3 bases are TGTGCCAGCAGTGAAAGGTCCTCCCCCAGACCCTACGAGCAGTACTTC. This encodes CASSERSSPRPYEQYF.

At least ten counts were recorded for this clonotype. The rearrangement uses TRBV28 and TRBJ2-7; D may be TRBD1 (5 bases). In germline, CDR1 is MDHEN, CDR2 SYDVKM. The CDR3 consists of 10 residues. V lost 8 bases and J lost 7, with 9 bases in between. The CDR3 coding sequence is TGTGCCAGCGGTCCAGGGGAGCAGTACTTC. Translated, it gives CASGPGEQYF.

This clonotype has just a few counts. The chain joins TRBV4-2 to TRBJ1-5; D is ambiguous. The ends were cut back, 0 bases at V and 4 bases at J, with 7 bases in the middle. This CDR3 comprises 14 residues. Germline CDR1 LGHNA, CDR2 YNFKEQ. The CDR3 nucleotides read TGTGCCAGCAGCCAAGAATCCGGGAATCAGCCCCAGCATTTT. Its translation: CASSQESGNQPQHF.

The table lists this clonotype with a few counts. J is TRBJ2-5 and V is TRBV7-3, with D unresolved. V shed 1 base and J shed 5 bases, with 8 bases lying between them. From germline, CDR1 is SGHTA and CDR2 FQGTGA. CDR3 length: 13 amino acids. The CDR3 DNA sequence: TGTGCCAGCAGCTTAAGTGAAGGGGAGACCCAGTACTTC. It is translated as CASSLSEGETQYF.

This clonotype has at least ten counts. The chain recombines TRBV15 with TRBJ2-7; 10 bases are shared with TRBD1. Germline loops: CDR1 LNHNV, CDR2 YYDKDF (reference sequence). The CDR3 is made up of 17 amino acids. V gave up 0 bases and J gave up 2 bases; unmatched junction bases: 7. The CDR3 DNA is TGTGCCACCAGCAGAGATCCAGGGACAGGGGACACCTACGAGCAGTACTTC. Amino acids: CATSRDPGTGDTYEQYF.

Many counts were recorded for this clonotype. The chain employs TRBV28 and TRBJ2-7; TRBD1 is a possible D gene (6 bases). Per the germline V gene, CDR1 is MDHEN and CDR2 is SYDVKM. V lost 7 bases, J lost 4 bases, and 14 bases lay in between. This CDR3 has 13 residues. The CDR3 DNA follows: TGTGCCAGCAAGCATCTACAGGGATACGAGCAGTACTTC. Its translation: CASKHLQGYEQYF.

This clonotype came up many times. The V and J genes are TRBV6-1 and TRBJ1-2; no firm D call. Trimming shortened V by 10 bases and J by 4 bases, and 13 bases separated the two germline ends. The CDR3 spans 12 residues. Germline CDR1 reads MNHNS; CDR2 reads SASEGT. Here the CDR3 reads CATTWLVYGYTF. In nucleotides, the CDR3 is TGTGCCACCACTTGGCTAGTCTATGGCTACACCTTC.

This clonotype was observed at least ten times. The chain is built from TRBV11-2 and TRBJ1-1; no clear D. Germline V gene sequence: CDR1 SGHAT, CDR2 FQNNGV. V dropped 3 bases and J dropped 3 bases, with 11 bases sitting between them. This CDR3 region has 14 residues. This CDR3 reads CASSLSFSDTEAFF. In DNA, the CDR3 is TGTGCCAGCAGCTTGTCTTTTTCTGACACTGAAGCTTTCTTT.

The table lists this clonotype with a few counts. The chain carries TRBV7-9 and TRBJ1-2; 12 nucleotides align to TRBD1. The CDR3 extends over 13 amino acids. With V trimmed by 11 bases and J by 6 bases, 7 bases remained unmatched. Germline-derived CDR1 and CDR2 are SEHNR and FQNEAQ (reference sequence). Written as DNA, the CDR3 is TGTGCCTGGGGGACAGGGGGCGTCAATGGCTACACCTTC. Its translation is CAWGTGGVNGYTF.

This sequence joins TRBV5-1 and TRBJ2-2; 7 nucleotides agree with TRBD1. This CDR3 has 14 residues. Trimming cost V 4 bases and J 4 bases; bases outside gene matches: 4. Germline lookup yields CDR1 SGHRS and CDR2 YFSETQ. CDR3: CASSRDRSTGELFF. For the CDR3, the DNA is TGCGCCAGCAGCCGGGACAGATCCACCGGGGAGCTGTTTTTT.

This chain uses TRBV20-1 with TRBJ2-7; 8 nucleotides match TRBD1. This CDR3 comprises 14 residues. V dropped 2 bases and J dropped 5; count of bases not matched to a gene: 8. The germline V gene has CDR1 DFQATT and CDR2 SNEGSKA (reference sequence). The CDR3 bases are TGCAGTGCTAGAAACCGGGACAGGCTTCACGAGCAGTACTTC. Translated: CSARNRDRLHEQYF.

This clonotype appeared once. The rearrangement uses TRBV7-3 and TRBJ2-3; D tentatively reads TRBD1 or TRBD2 (5 bases each). The V and J ends lost 1 base and 6 bases respectively, with 14 bases between them. The CDR3 is made up of 15 amino acids. Germline V gene data show CDR1 as SGHTA and CDR2 as FQGTGA. CDR3 loop: CASSLIGSGADTQYF. CDR3 coding DNA: TGTGCCAGCAGCTTAATCGGCTCCGGGGCGGATACGCAGTATTTT. The full variable domain, with the rest looked up from reference TRBV7-3 and TRBJ2-3, is GAGVSQTPSNKVTEKGKYVELRCDPISGHTALYWYRQSLGQGPEFLIYFQGTGAADDSGLPNDRFFAVRPEGSVSTLKIQRTERGDSAVYLCASSLIGSGADTQYFGPGTRLTVL.

This clonotype was seen at least ten times. The chain couples TRBV5-1 to TRBJ2-7, with a tentative D call TRBD1 (5 bases). Trimming took off 0 bases at V and 2 bases at J, with 9 bases between the two ends. This CDR3 contains 14 residues. Germline V gene lookup returns CDR1 SGHRS and CDR2 YFSETQ. CDR3 in DNA: TGCGCCAGCAGCTTGGGTGCCAGGGCCTACGAGCAGTACTTC. Its translation: CASSLGARAYEQYF.

The sample holds many counts of this clonotype. The V call is TRBV6-5, the J call TRBJ2-7, with D possibly TRBD1 on 6 matching bases. The CDR3 runs to 15 residues. Trimming shortened V by 4 bases and J by 0 bases, and 13 bases separated the two germline ends. Germline V gene lookup returns CDR1 MNHEY and CDR2 SVGAGI. This CDR3 reads CASSFTRDNSYEQYF. CDR3 DNA: TGTGCCAGCAGTTTTACCCGGGACAACTCCTACGAGCAGTACTTC.

Ten or more counts support this clonotype. The rearrangement joins TRBV10-3 to TRBJ1-4; D remains unclear. CDR3 length equals 13 residues. Germline V CDR1 and CDR2: ENHRY, SYGVKD. Between the trimmed V and J ends, which lost 0 bases and 3 bases, there was a span of 2 bases. The CDR3, as DNA: TGTGCCATCAGTGAGTCGGCTAATGAAAAACTGTTTTTT. The encoded protein is CAISESANEKLFF.

This clonotype appeared a few times. V and J are TRBV19 and TRBJ1-3, with unresolved D. The CDR3 is 14 residues long. V was cut by 4 bases and J by 0 bases, with 7 bases left in between. Germline CDR1 LNHDA, CDR2 SQIVND (reference sequence). CDR3 in DNA: TGTGCCAGTAGTAGAGACGGCTCTGGAAACACCATATATTTT. Translation: CASSRDGSGNTIYF.

The sample holds many counts of this clonotype. The chain couples TRBV20-1 to TRBJ1-1, with a weak D call TRBD1 (5 bases). The germline V gene encodes CDR1 DFQATT and CDR2 SNEGSKA (reference sequence). CDR3 length equals 12 residues. Trimming took 1 base from V and 3 from J, leaving 6 bases between them. The CDR3 reads CSARVGDTEAFF. The CDR3 DNA follows: TGCAGTGCTAGAGTGGGGGACACTGAAGCTTTCTTT.